This note documents a single TCR beta chain sequence. These data come from a study of CD8+CD57+ T cells in acquired aplastic anemia. Genomic DNA, serving as template, underwent TCR beta VDJ and CDR3 profiling. One entry per CDR3 protein results from TCRdb running MiXCR on the reads. The sample lists 250,000 to 300,000 distinct CDR3 sequences, 45% to 70% occurring once. Germline CDR1 LNHDA, CDR2 SQIVND (reference sequence). The V end was cut by 5 bases, the J end by 3 bases, with 14 bases between. This CDR3 has 15 amino acids. Sequenced input: sorted CD4+, CD8+, or CD8+CD57+ T cells (not recorded which) from PBMCs. This TCR came from a human donor with severe aplastic anemia or a healthy control (not recorded which). The J gene is TRBJ2-1, the V gene TRBV19; D is perhaps TRBD1 (6 bases). The CDR3 bases are TGTGCCAGTAGTGGGGGCGACAGAATCTACAATGAGCAGTTCTTC. Translation gives CASSGGDRIYNEQFF.